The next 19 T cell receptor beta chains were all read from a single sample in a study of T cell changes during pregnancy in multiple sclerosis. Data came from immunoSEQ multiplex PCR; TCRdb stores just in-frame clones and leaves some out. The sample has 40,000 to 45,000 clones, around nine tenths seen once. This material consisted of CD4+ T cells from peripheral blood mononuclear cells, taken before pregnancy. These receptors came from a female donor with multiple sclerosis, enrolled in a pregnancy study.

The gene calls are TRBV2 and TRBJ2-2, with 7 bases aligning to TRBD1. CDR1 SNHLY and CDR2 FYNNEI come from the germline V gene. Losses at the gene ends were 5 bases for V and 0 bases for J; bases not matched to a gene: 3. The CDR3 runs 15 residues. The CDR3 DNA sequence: TGTGCCAGCAGTAGGGACAGCACGAACACCGGGGAGCTGTTTTTT. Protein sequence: CASSRDSTNTGELFF.

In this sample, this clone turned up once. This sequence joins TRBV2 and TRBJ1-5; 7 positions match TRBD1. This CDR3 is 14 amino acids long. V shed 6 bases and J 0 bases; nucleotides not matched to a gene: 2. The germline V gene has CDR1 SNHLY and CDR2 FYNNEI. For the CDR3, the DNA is TGTGCCAGCAGGGGACAGTATAGCAATCAGCCCCAGCATTTT. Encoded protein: CASRGQYSNQPQHF.

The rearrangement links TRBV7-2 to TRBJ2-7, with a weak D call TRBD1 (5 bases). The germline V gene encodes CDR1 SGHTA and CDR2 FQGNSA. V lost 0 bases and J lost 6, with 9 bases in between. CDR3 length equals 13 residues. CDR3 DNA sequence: TGTGCCAGCAGCTTAGCAAGACAGACCGAGCAGTACTTC. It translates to CASSLARQTEQYF.

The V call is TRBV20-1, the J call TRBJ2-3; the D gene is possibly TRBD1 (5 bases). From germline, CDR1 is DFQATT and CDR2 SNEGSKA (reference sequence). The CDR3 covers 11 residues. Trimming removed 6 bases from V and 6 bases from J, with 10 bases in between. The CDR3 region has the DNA TGCAGTGCCCTTCAGGGTGATACGCAGTATTTT. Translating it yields CSALQGDTQYF.

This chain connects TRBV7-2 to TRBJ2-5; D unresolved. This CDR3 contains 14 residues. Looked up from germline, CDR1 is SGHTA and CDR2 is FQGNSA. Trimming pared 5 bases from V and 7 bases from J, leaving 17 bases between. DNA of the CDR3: TGTGCCAGCAGCACGCCACAGACAATGGGGACCCAGTACTTC. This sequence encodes CASSTPQTMGTQYF.

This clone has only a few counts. Written as DNA, the CDR3 is TGTGCCAGTAGTATTCAGGGGCCCTACGAGCAGTACTTC. Its translation is CASSIQGPYEQYF. The V and J genes are TRBV19 and TRBJ2-7; D might be TRBD1 (6 bases). Trimming cost V 3 bases and J 2 bases, with 8 bases left between them. The length of the CDR3 is 13 residues. The germline gives CDR1 LNHDA, CDR2 SQIVND (reference sequence).

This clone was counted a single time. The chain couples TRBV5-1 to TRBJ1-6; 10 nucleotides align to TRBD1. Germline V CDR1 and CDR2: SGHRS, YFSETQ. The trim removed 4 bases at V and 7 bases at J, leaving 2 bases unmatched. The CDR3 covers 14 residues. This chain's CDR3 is CASSLGQGNSPLHF. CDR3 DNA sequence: TGCGCCAGCAGCCTGGGACAGGGGAATTCACCCCTCCACTTT. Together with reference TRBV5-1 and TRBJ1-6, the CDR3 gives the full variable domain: KAGVTQTPRYLIKTRGQQVTLSCSPISGHRSVSWYQQTPGQGLQFLFEYFSETQRNKGNFPGRFSGRQFSNSRSEMNVSTLELGDSALYLCASSLGQGNSPLHFGNGTRLTVT.

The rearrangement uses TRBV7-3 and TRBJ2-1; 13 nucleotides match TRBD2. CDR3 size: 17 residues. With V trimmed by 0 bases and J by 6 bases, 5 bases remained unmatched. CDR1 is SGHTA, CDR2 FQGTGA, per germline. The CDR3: CASSLTPTSGGANEQFF. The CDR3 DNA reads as TGTGCCAGCAGCTTAACCCCTACTAGCGGGGGGGCCAATGAGCAGTTCTTC.

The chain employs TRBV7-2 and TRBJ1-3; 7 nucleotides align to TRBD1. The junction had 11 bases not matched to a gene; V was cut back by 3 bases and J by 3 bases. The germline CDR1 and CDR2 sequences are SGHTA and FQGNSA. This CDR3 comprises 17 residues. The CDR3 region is CASSFQVDRALGNTIYF. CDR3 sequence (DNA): TGTGCCAGCAGCTTTCAGGTCGACAGGGCTCTTGGAAACACCATATATTTT.

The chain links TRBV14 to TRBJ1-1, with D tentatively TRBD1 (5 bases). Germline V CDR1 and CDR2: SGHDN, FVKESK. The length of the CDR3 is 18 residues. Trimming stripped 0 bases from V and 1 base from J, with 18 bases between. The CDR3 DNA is TGTGCCAGCAGCCAAGATCAAGATTTGGGGCTGGGGAACACTGAAGCTTTCTTT. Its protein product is CASSQDQDLGLGNTEAFF.

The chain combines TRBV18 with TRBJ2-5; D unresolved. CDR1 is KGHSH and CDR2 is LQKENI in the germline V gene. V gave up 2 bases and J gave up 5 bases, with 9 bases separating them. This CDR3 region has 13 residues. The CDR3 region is CASSPISLETQYF. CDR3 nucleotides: TGTGCCAGCTCACCAATTAGTCTCGAGACCCAGTACTTC.

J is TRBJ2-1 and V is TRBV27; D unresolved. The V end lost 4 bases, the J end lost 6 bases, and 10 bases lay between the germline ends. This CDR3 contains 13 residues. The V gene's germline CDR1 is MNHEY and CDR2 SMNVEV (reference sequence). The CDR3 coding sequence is TGTGCCAGCAGTTCGTTTCTCGGCAATGAGCAGTTCTTC. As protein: CASSSFLGNEQFF.

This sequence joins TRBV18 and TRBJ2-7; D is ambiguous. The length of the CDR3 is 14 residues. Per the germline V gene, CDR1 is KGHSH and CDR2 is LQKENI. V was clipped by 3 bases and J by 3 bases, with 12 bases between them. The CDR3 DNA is TGTGCCAGCTCACCCGATTCCGCGTTCTACGAGCAGTACTTC. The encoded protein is CASSPDSAFYEQYF.

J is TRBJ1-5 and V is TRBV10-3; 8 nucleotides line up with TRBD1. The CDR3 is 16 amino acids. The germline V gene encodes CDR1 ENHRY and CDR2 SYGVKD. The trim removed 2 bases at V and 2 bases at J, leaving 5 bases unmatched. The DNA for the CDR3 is TGTGCCATCAGTGAGGGACAGGGACGGGGCAATCAGCCCCAGCATTTT. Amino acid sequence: CAISEGQGRGNQPQHF.

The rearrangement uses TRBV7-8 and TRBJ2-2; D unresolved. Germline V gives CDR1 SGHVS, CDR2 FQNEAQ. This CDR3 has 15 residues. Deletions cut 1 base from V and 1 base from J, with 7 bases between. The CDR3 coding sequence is TGTGCCAGCAGCTTAGTAGAATTGAACACCGGGGAGCTGTTTTTT. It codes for CASSLVELNTGELFF.

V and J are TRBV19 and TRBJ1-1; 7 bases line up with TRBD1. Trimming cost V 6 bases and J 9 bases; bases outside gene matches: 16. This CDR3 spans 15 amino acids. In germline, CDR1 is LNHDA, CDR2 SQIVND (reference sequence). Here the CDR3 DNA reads TGTGCCAGTAGCCGGGACAGCCCTTCTACAAGCCAAGCTTTCTTT. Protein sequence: CASSRDSPSTSQAFF.

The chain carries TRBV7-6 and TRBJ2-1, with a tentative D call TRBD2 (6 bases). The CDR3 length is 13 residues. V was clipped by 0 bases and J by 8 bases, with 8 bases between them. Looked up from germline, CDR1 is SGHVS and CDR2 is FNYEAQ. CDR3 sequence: CASSLASGDEQFF. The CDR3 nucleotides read TGTGCCAGCAGCTTAGCGTCGGGGGATGAGCAGTTCTTC.

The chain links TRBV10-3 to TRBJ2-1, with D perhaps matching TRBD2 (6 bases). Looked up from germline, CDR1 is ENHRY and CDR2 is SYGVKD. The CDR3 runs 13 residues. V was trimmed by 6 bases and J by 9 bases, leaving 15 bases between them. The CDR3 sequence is CAIRGGGGGEQFF. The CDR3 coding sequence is TGTGCCATCAGGGGGGGTGGGGGAGGTGAGCAGTTCTTC.

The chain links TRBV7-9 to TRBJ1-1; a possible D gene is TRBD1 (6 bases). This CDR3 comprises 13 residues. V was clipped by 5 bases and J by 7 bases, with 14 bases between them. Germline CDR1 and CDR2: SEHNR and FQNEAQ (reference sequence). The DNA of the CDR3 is TGTGCCAGCAGCACCGGGACATCGGATGAAGCTTTCTTT. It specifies CASSTGTSDEAFF. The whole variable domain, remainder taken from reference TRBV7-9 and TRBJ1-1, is DTGVSQNPRHKITKRGQNVTFRCDPISEHNRLYWYRQTLGQGPEFLTYFQNEAQLEKSRLLSDRFSAERPKGSFSTLEIQRTEQGDSAMYLCASSTGTSDEAFFGQGTRLTVV.